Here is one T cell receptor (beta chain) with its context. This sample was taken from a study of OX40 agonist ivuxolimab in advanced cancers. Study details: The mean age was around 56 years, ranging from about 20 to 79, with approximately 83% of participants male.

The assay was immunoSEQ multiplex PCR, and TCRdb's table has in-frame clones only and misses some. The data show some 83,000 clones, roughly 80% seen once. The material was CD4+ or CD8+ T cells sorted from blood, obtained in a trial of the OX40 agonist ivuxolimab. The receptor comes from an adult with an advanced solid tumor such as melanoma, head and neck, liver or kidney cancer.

CDR3 DNA sequence: TGTGCTAGTGGTTTGGTTATAGGGGAGCTGTTTTTT. Translation gives CASGLVIGELFF. The chain combines TRBV12-5 with TRBJ2-2; D is undetermined. V shed 0 bases and J shed 8 bases, with 4 bases lying between them. The CDR3 totals 12 residues. The germline V gene encodes CDR1 LGHNT and CDR2 FRNRAP.